This T cell receptor beta chain is from a study of shared clonotypes between healthy human individuals. CDR3 length: 16 residues. The germline V and J ends were trimmed by 0 bases and 1 base, with 10 bases remaining between them. CDR1 is SGDLS, CDR2 YYNGEE, per germline. Findings and limits, study-wide: Rarefaction showed that sequencing of sorted subsets was incomplete (despite large depth). The naive CD4 repertoires of several donors were compared, and about 5% of clonotypes were shared.

About this clone: Its antigen is undetermined.

The assay was immunoSEQ multiplex PCR, and TCRdb's table has in-frame clones only and misses some. The sample lists a few hundred thousand clones, approximately 79% occurring once. The sequence derives from a young man in good health. The chain links TRBV9 to TRBJ2-2; D gene unclear. Sequencing input: memory CD4+ T cells sorted from blood. The subset here: CD45RA-negative fraction. The CDR3 DNA is TGTGCCAGCAGCGTAGGGGCGGTAGGGAACACCGGGGAGCTGTTTTTT. It translates to CASSVGAVGNTGELFF.